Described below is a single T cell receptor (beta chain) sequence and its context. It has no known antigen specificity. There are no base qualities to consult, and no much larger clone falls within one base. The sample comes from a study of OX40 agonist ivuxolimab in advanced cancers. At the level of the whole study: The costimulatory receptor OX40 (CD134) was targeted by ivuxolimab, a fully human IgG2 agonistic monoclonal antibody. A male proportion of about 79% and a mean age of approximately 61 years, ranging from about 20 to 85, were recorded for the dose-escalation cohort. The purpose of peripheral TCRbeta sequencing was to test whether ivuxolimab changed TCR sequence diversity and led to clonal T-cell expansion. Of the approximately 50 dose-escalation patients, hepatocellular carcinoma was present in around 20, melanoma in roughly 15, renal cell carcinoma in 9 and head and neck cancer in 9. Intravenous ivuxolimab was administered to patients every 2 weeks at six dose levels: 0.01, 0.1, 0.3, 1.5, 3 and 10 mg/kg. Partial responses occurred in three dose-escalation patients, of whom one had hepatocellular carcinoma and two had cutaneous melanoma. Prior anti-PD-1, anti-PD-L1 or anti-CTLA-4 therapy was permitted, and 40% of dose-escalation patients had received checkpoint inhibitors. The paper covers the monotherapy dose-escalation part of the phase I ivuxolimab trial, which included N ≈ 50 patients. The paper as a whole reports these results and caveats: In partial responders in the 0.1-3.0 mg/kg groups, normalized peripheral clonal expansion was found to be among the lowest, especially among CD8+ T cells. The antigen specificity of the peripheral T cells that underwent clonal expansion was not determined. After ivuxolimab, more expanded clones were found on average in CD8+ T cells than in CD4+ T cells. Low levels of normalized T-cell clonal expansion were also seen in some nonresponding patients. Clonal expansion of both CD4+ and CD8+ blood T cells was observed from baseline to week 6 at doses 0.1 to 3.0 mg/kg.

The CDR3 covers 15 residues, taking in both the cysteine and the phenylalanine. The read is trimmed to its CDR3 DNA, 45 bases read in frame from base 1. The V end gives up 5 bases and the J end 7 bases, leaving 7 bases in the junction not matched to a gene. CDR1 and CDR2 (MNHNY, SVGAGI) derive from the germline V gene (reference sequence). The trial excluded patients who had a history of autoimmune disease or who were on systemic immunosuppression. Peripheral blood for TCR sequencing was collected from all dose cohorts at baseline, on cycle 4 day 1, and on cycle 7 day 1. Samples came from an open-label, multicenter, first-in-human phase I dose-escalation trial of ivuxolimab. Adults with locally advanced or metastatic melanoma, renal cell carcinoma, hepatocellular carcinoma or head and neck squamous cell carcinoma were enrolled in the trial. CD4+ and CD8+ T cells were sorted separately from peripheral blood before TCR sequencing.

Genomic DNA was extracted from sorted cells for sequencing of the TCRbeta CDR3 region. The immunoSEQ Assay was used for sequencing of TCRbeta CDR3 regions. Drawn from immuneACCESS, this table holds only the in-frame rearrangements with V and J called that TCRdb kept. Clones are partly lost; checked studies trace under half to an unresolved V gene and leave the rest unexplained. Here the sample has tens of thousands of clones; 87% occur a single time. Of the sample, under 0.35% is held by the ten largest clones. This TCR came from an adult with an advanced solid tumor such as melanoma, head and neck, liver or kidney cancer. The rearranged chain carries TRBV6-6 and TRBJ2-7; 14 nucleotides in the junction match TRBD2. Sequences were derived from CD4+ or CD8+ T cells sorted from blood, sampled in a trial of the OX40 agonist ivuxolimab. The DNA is TGTGCCAGCAGTGCCCGACTAGCGGGAGGGCGGGAGCAGTACTTC. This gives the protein CASSARLAGGREQYF.